This is a list of T cell receptor beta chains from one sample in a study of OX40 agonist ivuxolimab in advanced cancers. Produced via immunoSEQ multiplex PCR; TCRdb's table is partial and in-frame only. The sample carries 65,000 to 90,000 clones, 88% recorded once. The sample in question was CD4+ or CD8+ T cells sorted from blood, obtained in a trial of the OX40 agonist ivuxolimab. These receptors were obtained from an adult with an advanced solid tumor such as melanoma, head and neck, liver or kidney cancer. The CDR3 runs from the conserved cysteine through the conserved F or W. The D gene is left open where the match is weak. Size tells how often a clone was seen (once, few, many) or the class of an expanded clone, and some rows leave it out.

>14|.|TRBV28|.|TRBJ1-3
TGTGCCAGCAGTTTAATGACTACAGGAAACACCATATATTTT
CASSLMTTGNTIYF
>14|.|TRBV7-3|once|TRBJ2-5
TGTGCCAGCAGTCCCCAGGGGGGCCAAGAGACCCAGTACTTC
CASSPQGGQETQYF
>13|.|TRBV30|.|TRBJ1-5
TGTGCCTGGAGCGGGGACAGCAATCAGCCCCAGCATTTT
CAWSGDSNQPQHF
>13|TRBD1|TRBV28|.|TRBJ1-5
TGTGCCAGCCGGTGGACAGGGCAGCAGCCCCAGCATTTT
CASRWTGQQPQHF
>13|.|TRBV29-1|.|TRBJ1-1
TGCAGCGTGGATTCGACAGGGAACACTGAAGCTTTCTTT
CSVDSTGNTEAFF
>16|TRBD2|TRBV6-5|.|TRBJ2-7
TGTGCCAGCAGTTACACCCTGCTAGCGGGGGGTTACGAGCAGTACTTC
CASSYTLLAGGYEQYF
>14|.|TRBV11-2|.|TRBJ2-2
TGTGCCAGCAGCGCGCTAGGCAGGTCCGGGGAGCTGTTTTTT
CASSALGRSGELFF
>18|TRBD2|TRBV15|.|TRBJ2-3
TGTGCCACCAGCAGAGATCTGGGCGGGGGGGCCCTTGCAGATACGCAGTATTTT
CATSRDLGGGALADTQYF
>14|.|TRBV19|.|TRBJ2-7
TGTGCCAGTACCGAGACTTACAGCTCCTACGAGCAGTACTTC
CASTETYSSYEQYF
>13|.|TRBV18|once|TRBJ2-1
TGTGCCAGCTCACCATTTAGCGGTAATGAGCAGTTCTTC
CASSPFSGNEQFF
>14|.|TRBV9|.|TRBJ2-3
TGTGCCAGCAGCGTAAGCCTAGCCACAGATACGCAGTATTTT
CASSVSLATDTQYF